One and the same sample provided the 2 T cell receptor beta chains below, sequenced in a study of prognosis after radiotherapy for stage I lung cancer. The TCR beta CDR3 region was amplified from genomic DNA, with two rounds of multiplex PCR being used for the amplification. Round-one PCR had primers specific to each TRBV and TRBJ gene. TCRdb passed the multiplex PCR reads through MiXCR, listing each CDR3 protein once. Of tens of thousands of distinct CDR3 sequences listed, roughly 40% are singletons. The starting material was PBMCs, obtained before or after stereotactic body radiation therapy (not recorded which). Receptors were obtained from a donor aged 50 or older with non-small cell lung cancer.

This clonotype showed up many times. This rearrangement joins TRBV5-1 to TRBJ2-5, with 8 bases aligning to TRBD2. This CDR3 spans 15 amino acids. V was clipped by 3 bases and J by 5 bases; unmatched bases: 9. Germline CDR1 and CDR2: SGHRS and YFSETQ. The CDR3: CASSSGLGWRETQYF. The CDR3 DNA is TGCGCCAGCAGCTCGGGACTAGGATGGCGGGAGACCCAGTACTTC.

The V gene is TRBV27, the J gene TRBJ2-7; D is possibly TRBD2 (6 bases). The germline V gene encodes CDR1 MNHEY and CDR2 SMNVEV (reference sequence). Trimming cost V 3 bases and J 2 bases, with 14 bases left between them. There are 15 residues in the CDR3. Written as DNA, the CDR3 is TGTGCCAGCAGTTTGAGGCTGGCGGGAACCTACGAGCAGTACTTC. This sequence encodes CASSLRLAGTYEQYF.